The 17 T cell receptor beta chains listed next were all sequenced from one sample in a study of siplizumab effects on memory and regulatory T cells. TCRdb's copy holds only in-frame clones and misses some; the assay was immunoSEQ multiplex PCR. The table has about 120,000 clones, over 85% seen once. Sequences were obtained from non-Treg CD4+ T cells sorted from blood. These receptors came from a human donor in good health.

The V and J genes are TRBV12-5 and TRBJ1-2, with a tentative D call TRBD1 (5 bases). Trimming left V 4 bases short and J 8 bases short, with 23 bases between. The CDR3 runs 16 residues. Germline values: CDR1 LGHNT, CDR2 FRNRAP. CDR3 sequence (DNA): TGTGCTAGTGGTTCCAACCGAGGAGGGGAGGTGAGAGGCTACACCTTC. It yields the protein CASGSNRGGEVRGYTF.

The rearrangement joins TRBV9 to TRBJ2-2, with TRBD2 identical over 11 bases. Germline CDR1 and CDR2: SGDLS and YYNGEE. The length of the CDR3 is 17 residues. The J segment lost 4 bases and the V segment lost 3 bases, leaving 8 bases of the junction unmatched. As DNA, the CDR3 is TGTGCCAGCAGCGGACCCGGGACTAGCGGCCCCACCGGGGAGCTGTTTTTT. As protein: CASSGPGTSGPTGELFF.

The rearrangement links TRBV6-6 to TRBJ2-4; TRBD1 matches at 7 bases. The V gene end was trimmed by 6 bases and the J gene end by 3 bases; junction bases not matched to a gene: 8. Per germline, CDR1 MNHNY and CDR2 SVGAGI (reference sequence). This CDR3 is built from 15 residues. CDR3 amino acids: CASSRDRVDKNIQYF. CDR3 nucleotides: TGTGCCAGCAGCCGCGACAGGGTGGACAAAAACATTCAGTACTTC.

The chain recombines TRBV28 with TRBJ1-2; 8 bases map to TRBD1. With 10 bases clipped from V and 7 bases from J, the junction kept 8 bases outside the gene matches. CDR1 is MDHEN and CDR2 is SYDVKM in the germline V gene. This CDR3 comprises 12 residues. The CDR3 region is CATGRGRSGYTF. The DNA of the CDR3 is TGTGCCACGGGCAGGGGGCGGAGTGGCTACACCTTC.

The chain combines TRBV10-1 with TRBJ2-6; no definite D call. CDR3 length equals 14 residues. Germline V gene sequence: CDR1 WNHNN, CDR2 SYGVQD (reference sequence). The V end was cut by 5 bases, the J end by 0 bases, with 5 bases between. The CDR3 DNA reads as TGCGCCAGCAGTTTAGGCTCTGGGGCCAACGTCCTGACTTTC. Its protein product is CASSLGSGANVLTF.

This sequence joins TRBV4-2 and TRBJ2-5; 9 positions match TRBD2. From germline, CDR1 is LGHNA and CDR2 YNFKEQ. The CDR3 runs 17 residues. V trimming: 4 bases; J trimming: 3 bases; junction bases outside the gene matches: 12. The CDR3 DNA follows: TGTGCCAGCAGCCGTTCACATAGCGGGGGTAAAGAAGAGACCCAGTACTTC. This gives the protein CASSRSHSGGKEETQYF.

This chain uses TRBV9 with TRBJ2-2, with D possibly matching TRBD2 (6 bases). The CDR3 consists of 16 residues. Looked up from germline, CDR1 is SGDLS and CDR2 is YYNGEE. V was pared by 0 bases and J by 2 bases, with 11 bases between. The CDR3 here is CASSVGSGPNTGELFF. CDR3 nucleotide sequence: TGTGCCAGCAGCGTAGGTAGCGGTCCTAACACCGGGGAGCTGTTTTTT.

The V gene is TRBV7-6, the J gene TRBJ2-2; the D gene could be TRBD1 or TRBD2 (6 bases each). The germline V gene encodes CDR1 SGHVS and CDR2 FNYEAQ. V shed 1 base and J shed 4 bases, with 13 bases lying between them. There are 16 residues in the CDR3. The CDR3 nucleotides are TGTGCCAGCAGCTTAGAGGGGGGCCGGTTCACCGGGGAGCTGTTTTTT. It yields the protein CASSLEGGRFTGELFF.

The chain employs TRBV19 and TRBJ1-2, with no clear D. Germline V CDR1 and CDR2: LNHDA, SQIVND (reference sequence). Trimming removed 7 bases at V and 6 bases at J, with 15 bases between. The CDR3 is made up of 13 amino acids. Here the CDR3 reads CASTTPPGNGYTF. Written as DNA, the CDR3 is TGTGCCAGTACCACTCCGCCGGGGAATGGCTACACCTTC. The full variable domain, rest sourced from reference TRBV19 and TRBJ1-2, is DGGITQSPKYLFRKEGQNVTLSCEQNLNHDAMYWYRQDPGQGLRLIYYSQIVNDFQKGDIAEGYSVSREKKESFPLTVTSAQKNPTAFYLCASTTPPGNGYTFGSGTRLTVV.

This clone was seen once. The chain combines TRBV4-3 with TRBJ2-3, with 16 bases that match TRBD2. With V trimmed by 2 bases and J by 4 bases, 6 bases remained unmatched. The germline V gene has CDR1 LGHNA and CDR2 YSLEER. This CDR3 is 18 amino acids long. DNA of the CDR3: TGCGCCAGCAGCCAACTCCCGGGACTAGCGGGGGGGCCAGATACGCAGTATTTT. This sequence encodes CASSQLPGLAGGPDTQYF.

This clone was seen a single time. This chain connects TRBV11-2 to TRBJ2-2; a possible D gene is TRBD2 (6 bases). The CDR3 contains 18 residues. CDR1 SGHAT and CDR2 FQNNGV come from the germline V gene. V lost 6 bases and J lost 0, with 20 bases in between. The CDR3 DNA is TGTGCCAGCAGTTCTTTTAAGACTAGACCCGCGAACACCGGGGAGCTGTTTTTT. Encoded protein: CASSSFKTRPANTGELFF.

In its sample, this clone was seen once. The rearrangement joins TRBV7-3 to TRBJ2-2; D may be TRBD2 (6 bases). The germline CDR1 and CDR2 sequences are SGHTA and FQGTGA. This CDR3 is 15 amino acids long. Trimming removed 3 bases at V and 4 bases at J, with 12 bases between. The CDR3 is CASSFQRASTGELFF. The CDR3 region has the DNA TGTGCCAGCAGCTTTCAGCGGGCGAGCACCGGGGAGCTGTTTTTT. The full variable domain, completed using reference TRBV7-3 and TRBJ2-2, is GAGVSQTPSNKVTEKGKYVELRCDPISGHTALYWYRQSLGQGPEFLIYFQGTGAADDSGLPNDRFFAVRPEGSVSTLKIQRTERGDSAVYLCASSFQRASTGELFFGEGSRLTVL.

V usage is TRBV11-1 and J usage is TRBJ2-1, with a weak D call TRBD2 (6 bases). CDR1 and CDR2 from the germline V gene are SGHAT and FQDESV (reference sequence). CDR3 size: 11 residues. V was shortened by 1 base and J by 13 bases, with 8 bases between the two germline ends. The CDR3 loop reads CASSLEAGQFF. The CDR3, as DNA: TGTGCCAGCAGCTTAGAAGCGGGTCAGTTCTTC.

The CDR3 DNA sequence: TGTGCCAGCAGCCGGGACAGGGGGCTGCAGTACTTC. Encoded protein: CASSRDRGLQYF. The rearrangement links TRBV7-9 to TRBJ2-7, with 12 bases aligning to TRBD1. Trimming took 5 bases from V and 9 from J; bases not matched to a gene: 2. The germline CDR1 and CDR2 sequences are SEHNR and FQNEAQ (reference sequence). The CDR3 consists of 12 residues. Full variable domain (remainder filled in from reference TRBV7-9 and TRBJ2-7): DTGVSQNPRHKITKRGQNVTFRCDPISEHNRLYWYRQTLGQGPEFLTYFQNEAQLEKSRLLSDRFSAERPKGSFSTLEIQRTEQGDSAMYLCASSRDRGLQYFGPGTRLTVT.

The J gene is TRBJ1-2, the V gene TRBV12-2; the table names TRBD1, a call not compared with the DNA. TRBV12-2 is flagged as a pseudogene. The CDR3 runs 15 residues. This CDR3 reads CASRLGKGADYGYTF. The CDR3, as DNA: TGTGCAAGTCGCTTGGGGAAGGGGGCTGACTATGGCTACACCTTC.

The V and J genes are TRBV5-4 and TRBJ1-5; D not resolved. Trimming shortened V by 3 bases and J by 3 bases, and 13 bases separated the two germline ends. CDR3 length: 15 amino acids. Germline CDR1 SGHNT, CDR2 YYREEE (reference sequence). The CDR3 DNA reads TGTGCCAGCAGCTCCGGCGGCGGTTTCAATCAGCCCCAGCATTTT. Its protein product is CASSSGGGFNQPQHF.

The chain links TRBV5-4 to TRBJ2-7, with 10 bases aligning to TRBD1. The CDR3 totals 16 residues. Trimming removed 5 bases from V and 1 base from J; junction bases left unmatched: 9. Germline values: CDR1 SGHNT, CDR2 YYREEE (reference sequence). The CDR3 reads CASSHASGQGSYEQYF. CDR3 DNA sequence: TGTGCCAGCAGTCATGCTTCGGGACAGGGGTCCTACGAGCAGTACTTC.